The present T cell receptor (beta chain) was sequenced within a study of CD8 T cells in Susac syndrome. TCR beta was sequenced from blood CD8+ and CD4+ T cells. The multiple sclerosis controls consisted of treatment-naive patients with relapsing-remitting disease, either stable or active. Isolation of CD8+ and CD4+ T cells was performed negatively, whereas enrichment of TEMRA cells was done by FACS. Random hexamers were used to reverse transcribe an amount of roughly 0.45 to 1 ug RNA. Across 54 Vbeta and 13 Jbeta, TCR beta CDR3 was amplified with immunoSEQ multiplex PCR. Using its own MiXCR run on the immunoSEQ multiplex PCR reads, TCRdb lists one record per CDR3 protein. The table shows roughly 150,000 distinct CDR3 sequences, with roughly 96% occurring only once. V was clipped by 1 base and J by 4 bases; unmatched bases: 2. The CDR3 contains 16 residues. Germline V lookup: CDR1 MNHEY, CDR2 SMNVEV (reference sequence).

The sequencing sample was made of CD8+ T cells from PBMCs. The chain recombines TRBV27 with TRBJ2-3, with 13 bases matching TRBD2. The receptor's source is a human donor with multiple sclerosis. CDR3 amino acids: CASSLLLAGGPDTQYF. CDR3 nucleotide sequence: TGTGCCAGCAGTTTATTACTAGCGGGGGGGCCAGATACGCAGTATTTT.